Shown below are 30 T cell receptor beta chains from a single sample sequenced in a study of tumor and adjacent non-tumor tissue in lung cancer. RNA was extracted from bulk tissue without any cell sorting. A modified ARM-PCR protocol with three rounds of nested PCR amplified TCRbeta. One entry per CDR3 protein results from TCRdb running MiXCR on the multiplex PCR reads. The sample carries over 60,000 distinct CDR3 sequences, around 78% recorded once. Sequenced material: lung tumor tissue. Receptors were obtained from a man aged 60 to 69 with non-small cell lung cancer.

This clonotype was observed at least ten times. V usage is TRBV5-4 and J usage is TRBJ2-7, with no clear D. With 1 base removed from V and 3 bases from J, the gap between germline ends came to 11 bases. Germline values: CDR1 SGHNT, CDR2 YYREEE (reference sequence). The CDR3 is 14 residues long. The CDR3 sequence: CASSLTQGNYEQYF. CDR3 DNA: TGTGCCAGCAGCTTGACTCAAGGAAACTACGAGCAGTACTTC.

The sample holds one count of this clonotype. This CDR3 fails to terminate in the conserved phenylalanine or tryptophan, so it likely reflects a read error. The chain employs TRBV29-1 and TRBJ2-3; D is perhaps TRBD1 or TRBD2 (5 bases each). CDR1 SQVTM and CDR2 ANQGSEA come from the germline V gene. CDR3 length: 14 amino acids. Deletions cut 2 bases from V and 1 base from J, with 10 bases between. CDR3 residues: CSVERGSGTDTQYI. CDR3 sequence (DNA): TGCAGCGTTGAACGGGGCTCAGGCACAGATACGCAGTATATT.

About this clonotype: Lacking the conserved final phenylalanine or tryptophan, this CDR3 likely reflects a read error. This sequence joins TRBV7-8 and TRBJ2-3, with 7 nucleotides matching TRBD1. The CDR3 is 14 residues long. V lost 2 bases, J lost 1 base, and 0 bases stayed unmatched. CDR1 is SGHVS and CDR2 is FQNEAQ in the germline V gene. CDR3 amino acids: CASSLQGGTDTQYL. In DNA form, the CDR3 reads TGTGCCAGCAGCTTACAGGGGGGCACAGATACGCAGTATTTG.

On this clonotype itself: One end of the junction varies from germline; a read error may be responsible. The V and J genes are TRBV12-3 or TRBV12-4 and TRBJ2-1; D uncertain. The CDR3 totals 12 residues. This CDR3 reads CASSRQMNEQFF. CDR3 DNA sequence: TGTGCGAGCAGCCGTCAGATGAATGAGCAGTTCTTC.

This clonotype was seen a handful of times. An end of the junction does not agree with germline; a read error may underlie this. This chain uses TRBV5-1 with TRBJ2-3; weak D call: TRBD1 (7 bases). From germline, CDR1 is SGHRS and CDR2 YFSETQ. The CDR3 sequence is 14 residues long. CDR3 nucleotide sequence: TGCGCCAGCAGCTCCACAGGGGAGGCAGATACGCGGTATTTT. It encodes CASSSTGEADTRYF.

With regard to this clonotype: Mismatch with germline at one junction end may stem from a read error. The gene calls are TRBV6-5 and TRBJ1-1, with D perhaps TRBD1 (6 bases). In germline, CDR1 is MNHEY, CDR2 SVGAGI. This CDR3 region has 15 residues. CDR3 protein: CASSYSRRGVVEAFF. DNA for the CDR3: TGTGCCAGTAGTTACTCCCGCAGGGGTGTGGTTGAAGCTTTCTTT.

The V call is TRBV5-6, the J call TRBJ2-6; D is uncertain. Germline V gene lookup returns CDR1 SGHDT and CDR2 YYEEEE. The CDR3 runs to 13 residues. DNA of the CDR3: TGTGTCAGTCCTAGCTCTGGGGCCAACGTCCTGACTTTC. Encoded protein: CVSPSSGANVLTF.

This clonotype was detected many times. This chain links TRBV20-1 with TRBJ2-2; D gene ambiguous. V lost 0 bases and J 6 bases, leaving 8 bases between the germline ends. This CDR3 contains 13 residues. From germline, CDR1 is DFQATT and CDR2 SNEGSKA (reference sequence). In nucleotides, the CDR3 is TGCAGTGCTAGAGATTTTTTACCCGGGGAGCTGTTTTTT. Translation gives CSARDFLPGELFF.

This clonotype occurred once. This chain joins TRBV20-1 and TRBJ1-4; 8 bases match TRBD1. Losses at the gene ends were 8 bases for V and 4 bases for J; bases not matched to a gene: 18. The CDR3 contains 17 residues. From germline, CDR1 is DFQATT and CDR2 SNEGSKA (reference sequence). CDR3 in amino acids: CSTSSPPGGGGNEKLFF. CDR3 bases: TGCAGTACTTCCTCCCCCCCAGGGGGCGGTGGTAATGAAAAACTGTTTTTT.

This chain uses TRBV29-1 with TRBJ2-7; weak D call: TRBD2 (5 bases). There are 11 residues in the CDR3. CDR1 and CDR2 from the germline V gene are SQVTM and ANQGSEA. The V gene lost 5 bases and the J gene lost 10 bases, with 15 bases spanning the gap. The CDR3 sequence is CSVHSDYEQYF. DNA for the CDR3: TGCAGCGTTCATAGCGACTATGAACAGTACTTC.

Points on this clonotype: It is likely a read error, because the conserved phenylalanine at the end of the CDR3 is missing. The DNA of the CDR3 is TGTGCCAGCAGCCGTCAGTGGAATGAGCAGTTCTTA. Protein product: CASSRQWNEQFL. V gene TRBV12-3 or TRBV12-4 combines with J gene TRBJ2-1; no firm D call. This CDR3 is built from 12 residues. The V and J ends lost 6 bases and 7 bases respectively, with 10 bases between them.

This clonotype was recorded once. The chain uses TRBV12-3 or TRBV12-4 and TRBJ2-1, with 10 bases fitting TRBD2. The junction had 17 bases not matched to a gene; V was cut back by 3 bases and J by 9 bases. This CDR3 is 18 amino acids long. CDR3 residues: CASSFRTSGPSYGSEQFF. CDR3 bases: TGTGCCAGCAGTTTCAGGACTAGCGGTCCAAGTTACGGCAGTGAGCAGTTCTTC.

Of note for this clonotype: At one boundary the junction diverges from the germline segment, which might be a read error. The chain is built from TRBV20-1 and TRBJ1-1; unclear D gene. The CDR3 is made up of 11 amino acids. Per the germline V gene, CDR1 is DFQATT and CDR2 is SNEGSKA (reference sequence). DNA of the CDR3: TGCTGTGCGGGCAAGGGCACTGCAGCTTTCTTT. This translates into CCAGKGTAAFF.

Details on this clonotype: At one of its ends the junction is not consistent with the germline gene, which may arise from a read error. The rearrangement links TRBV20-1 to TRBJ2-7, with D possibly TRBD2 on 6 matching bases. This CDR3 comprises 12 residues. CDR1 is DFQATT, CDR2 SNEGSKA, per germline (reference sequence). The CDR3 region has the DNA TGCAGTGGGCAAGCGTTAGCGGACGAGCAGTACTTT. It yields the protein CSGQALADEQYF.

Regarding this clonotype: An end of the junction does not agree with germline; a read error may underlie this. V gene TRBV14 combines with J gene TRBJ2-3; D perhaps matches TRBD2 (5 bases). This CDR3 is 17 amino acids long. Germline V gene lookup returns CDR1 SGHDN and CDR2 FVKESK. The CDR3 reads CASSQPNWGDWVDRQYF. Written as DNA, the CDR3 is TGTGCCAGCAGCCAACCCAACTGGGGAGATTGGGTGGATAGGCAGTATTTT. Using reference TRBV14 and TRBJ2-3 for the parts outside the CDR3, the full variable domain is EAGVTQFPSHSVIEKGQTVTLRCDPISGHDNLYWYRRVMGKEIKFLLHFVKESKQDESGMPNNRFLAERTGGTYSTLKVQPAELEDSGVYFCASSQPNWGDWVDRQYFGPGTRLTVL.

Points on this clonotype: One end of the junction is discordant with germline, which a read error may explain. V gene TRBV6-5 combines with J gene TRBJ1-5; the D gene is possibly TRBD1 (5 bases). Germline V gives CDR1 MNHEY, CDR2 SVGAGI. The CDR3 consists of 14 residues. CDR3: CASRRVQGDQPQYF. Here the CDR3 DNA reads TGTGCCAGCAGGCGAGTTCAGGGAGATCAGCCCCAGTATTTC.

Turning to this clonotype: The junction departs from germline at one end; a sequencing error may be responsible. The CDR3 bases are TGTGCCAACAGTGAATTGGCAATTCAAGTCCTTAGCAATCGGCCCCAGCATTTT. Protein: CANSELAIQVLSNRPQHF. J is TRBJ1-5 and V is TRBV6-1, with D unresolved. CDR3 size: 18 residues. Germline CDR1 and CDR2: MNHNS and SASEGT.

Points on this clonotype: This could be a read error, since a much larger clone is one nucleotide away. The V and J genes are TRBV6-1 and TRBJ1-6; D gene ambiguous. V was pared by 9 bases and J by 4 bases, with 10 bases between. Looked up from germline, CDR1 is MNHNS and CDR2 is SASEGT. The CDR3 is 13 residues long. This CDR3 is CARSSAYNSPLHF. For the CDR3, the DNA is TGTGCCAGAAGTTCGGCGTATAATTCACCCCTCCACTTT.

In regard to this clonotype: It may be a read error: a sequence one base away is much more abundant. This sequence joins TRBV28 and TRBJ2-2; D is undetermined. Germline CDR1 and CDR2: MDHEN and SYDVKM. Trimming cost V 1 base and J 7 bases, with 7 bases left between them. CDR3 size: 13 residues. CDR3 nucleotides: TGTGCCAGCAGTTTATTCAAGGTCGGGGAGCTGTTTTTT. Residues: CASSLFKVGELFF.

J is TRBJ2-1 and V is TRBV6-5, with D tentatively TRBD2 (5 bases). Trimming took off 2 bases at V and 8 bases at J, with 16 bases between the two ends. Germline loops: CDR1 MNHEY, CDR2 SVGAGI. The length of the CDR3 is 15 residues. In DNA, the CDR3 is TGTGCCAGCAGTTACCCGAGACGAGGGAGTGATGAGCAGTTCTTC. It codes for CASSYPRRGSDEQFF.

CDR3 sequence reads: CASSLSGGLAGGDTQHF. The CDR3 DNA is TGTGCCAGCAGCTTGAGCGGAGGACTAGCAGGGGGGGATACGCAGCATTTT. This chain connects TRBV7-8 to TRBJ2-3, with 7 bases fitting TRBD1. The DNA end is a closer match to TRBJ1-5, so the J assignment may be wrong. Germline lookup yields CDR1 SGHVS and CDR2 FQNEAQ. The CDR3 has 17 residues.

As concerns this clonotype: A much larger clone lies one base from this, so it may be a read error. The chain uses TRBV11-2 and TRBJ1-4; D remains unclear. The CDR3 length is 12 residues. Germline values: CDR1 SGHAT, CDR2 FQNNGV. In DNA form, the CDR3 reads TGTGACAGCAGCTTAGAGAATCGAAAACTGTTTTTT. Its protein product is CDSSLENRKLFF.

The CDR3, as DNA: TGCGCCAGCAGCTTGAATGCATCGGGGAACACCGGGGAGCTGTTTTTT. Amino acid sequence: CASSLNASGNTGELFF. The rearrangement uses TRBV5-1 and TRBJ2-2; the D is unclear. Trimming took 1 base from V and 1 from J, leaving 11 bases between them. The CDR3 totals 16 residues. Germline CDR1 is SGHRS and CDR2 is YFSETQ.

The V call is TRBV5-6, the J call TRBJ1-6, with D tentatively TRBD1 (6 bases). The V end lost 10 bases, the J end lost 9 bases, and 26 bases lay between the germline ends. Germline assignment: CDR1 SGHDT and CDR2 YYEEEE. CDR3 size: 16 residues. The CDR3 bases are TGTGCCGACAGTCCTAGTACGGGGGCGAAGGGTTCACCCCTCCACTTT. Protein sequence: CADSPSTGAKGSPLHF.

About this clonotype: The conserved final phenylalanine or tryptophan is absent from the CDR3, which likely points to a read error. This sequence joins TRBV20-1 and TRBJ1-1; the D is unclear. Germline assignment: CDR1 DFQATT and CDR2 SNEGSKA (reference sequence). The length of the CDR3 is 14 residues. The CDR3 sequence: CSTRDGQGTTEAFY. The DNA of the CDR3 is TGCAGTACTAGAGATGGGCAAGGTACAACTGAAGCTTTCTAT.

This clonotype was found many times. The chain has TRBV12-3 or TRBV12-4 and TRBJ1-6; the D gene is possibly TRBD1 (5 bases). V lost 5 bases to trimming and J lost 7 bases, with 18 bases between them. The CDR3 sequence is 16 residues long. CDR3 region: CASSLSQGNGNSPLHF. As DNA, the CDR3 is TGTGCCAGCAGTCTTAGCCAGGGAAACGGGAATTCACCCCTCCACTTT.

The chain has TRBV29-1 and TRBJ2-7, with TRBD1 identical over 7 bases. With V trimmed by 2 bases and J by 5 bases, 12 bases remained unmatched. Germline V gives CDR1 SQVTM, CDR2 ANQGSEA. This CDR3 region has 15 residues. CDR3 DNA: TGCAGCGTTGAAAATCCCGAAAGGGGGCTTGACGAGCAGTACTTC. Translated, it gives CSVENPERGLDEQYF.

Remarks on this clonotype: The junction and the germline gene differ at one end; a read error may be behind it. DNA of the CDR3: TGCAGTGCTGGAGATGTGACTGTAGGCAAAAACATTCAGCACTTC. Amino acids: CSAGDVTVGKNIQHF. The chain links TRBV20-1 to TRBJ2-4, with D hard to call. The CDR3 consists of 15 residues. The germline V gene has CDR1 DFQATT and CDR2 SNEGSKA (reference sequence).

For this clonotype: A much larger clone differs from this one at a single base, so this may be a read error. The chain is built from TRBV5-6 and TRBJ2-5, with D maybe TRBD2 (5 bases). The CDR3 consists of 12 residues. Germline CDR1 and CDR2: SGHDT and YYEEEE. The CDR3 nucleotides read TGTGCCAACAGCTTGGGAGTCGCGACCCAGTACTTC. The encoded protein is CANSLGVATQYF.

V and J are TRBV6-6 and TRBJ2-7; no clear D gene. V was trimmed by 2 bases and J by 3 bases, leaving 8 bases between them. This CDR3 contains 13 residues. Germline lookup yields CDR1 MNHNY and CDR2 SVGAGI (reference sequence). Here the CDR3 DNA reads TGTGCCAGCAGTTACCAGAGACACTACGAGCAGTACGTC. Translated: CASSYQRHYEQYV.